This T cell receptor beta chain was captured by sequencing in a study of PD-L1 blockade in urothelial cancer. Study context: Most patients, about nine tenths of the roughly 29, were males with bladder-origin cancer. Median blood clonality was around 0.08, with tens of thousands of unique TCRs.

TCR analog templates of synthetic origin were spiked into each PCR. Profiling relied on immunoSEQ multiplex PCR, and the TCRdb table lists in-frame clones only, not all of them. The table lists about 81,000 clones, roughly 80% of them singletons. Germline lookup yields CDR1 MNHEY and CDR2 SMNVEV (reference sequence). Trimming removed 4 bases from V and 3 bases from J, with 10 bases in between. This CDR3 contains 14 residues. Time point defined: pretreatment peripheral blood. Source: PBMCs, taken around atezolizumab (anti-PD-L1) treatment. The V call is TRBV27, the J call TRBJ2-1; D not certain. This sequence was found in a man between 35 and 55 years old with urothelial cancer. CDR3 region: CASSSFPNYNEQFF. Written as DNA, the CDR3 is TGTGCCAGCAGTTCTTTCCCTAACTACAATGAGCAGTTCTTC.